What follows describes a single T cell receptor beta chain. Donors comprised only Caucasian adults living in Nashville, Tennessee. The data are from a study of shared clonotypes between healthy human individuals. Assay execution proceeded at the deep level. The material for each subset, its genomic DNA, was split evenly across several immunoSEQ plates. Study processing details: ImmunoSEQ gave junction-only sequences without quality scores, so filtering differed. The table came from immunoSEQ multiplex PCR; TCRdb's copy has only in-frame clones and leaves some out. That table supplies the V and J calls and clone size; D and trimming were determined from the DNA. Of roughly 720,000 clones in the sample, about 90% were seen once. The V gene's germline CDR1 is ENHRY and CDR2 SYGVKD. The CDR3 consists of 14 residues. The V end was cut by 4 bases, the J end by 1 base, with 10 bases between.

The sequenced material came from memory CD8+ T cells from PBMCs. Subset specified: CD45RO+ cells pooled with CCR7-negative TemRA cells. The TCR comes from a man aged 18 to 30 in good health. Some clones in this sample may be carry-over from other donors' samples. This chain joins TRBV10-3 and TRBJ1-2; no firm D call. The CDR3 nucleotides read TGTGCCATCAGTGCGGTCCAGGATAACTATGGCTACACCTTC. It codes for CAISAVQDNYGYTF.